In this sample, the clone carrying this T cell receptor beta chain turned up a few times. Its target is unknown. These data belong to a study of cytomegalovirus exposure and HLA in healthy donors. Broader study findings: TCR beta V- and J-gene trimming was later associated with a missense DCLRE1C variant. Based on reports, TCR beta sequences accurately predicted HLA-A and HLA-B alleles for most subjects.

The primer mix had 60 Vbeta and 13 Jbeta primers. Measured with immunoSEQ multiplex PCR; TCRdb has only the in-frame clones, and not every one. The data show approximately 110,000 clones, around 67% seen once. Germline V lookup: CDR1 SGHRS, CDR2 YFSETQ. V shed 1 base and J shed 2 bases, with 12 bases lying between them. The CDR3 has 15 amino acids. The sample taken for sequencing was PBMCs. The source of this sequence is a woman between 35 and 50 years old in good health and CMV-seronegative. The rearrangement uses TRBV5-1 and TRBJ1-2; D gene unclear. CDR3 sequence: CASSLNFGENYGYTF. For the CDR3, the DNA is TGCGCCAGCAGCTTGAATTTTGGGGAGAACTATGGCTACACCTTC.